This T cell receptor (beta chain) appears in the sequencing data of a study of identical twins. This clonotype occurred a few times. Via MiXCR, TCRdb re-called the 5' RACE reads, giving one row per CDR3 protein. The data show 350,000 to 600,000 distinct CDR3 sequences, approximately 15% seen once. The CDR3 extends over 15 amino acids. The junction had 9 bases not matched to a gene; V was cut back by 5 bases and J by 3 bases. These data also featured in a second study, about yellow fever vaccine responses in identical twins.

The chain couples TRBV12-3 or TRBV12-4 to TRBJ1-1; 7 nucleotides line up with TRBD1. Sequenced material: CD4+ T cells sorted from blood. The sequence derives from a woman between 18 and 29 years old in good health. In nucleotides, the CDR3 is TGTGCCAGCAGTGGGGGACAGTCATTTCACACTGAAGCTTTCTTT. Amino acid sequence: CASSGGQSFHTEAFF.